This TCR beta chain was retrieved from a study of blood T cell repertoires in COVID-19. CDR1 MDHEN and CDR2 SYDVKM come from the germline V gene. With 6 bases removed from V and 6 bases from J, the gap between germline ends came to 21 bases. This CDR3 contains 16 residues. Participants' own reports of clinical history determined their cohort assignment. Assay: immunoSEQ multiplex PCR; the TCRdb copy retains only in-frame clones and omits some. The repertoire holds fewer than 300,000 clones, with 88% as singletons. What was sequenced was PBMCs or T cells enriched from blood (not recorded which). The sequence was obtained from a woman in her thirties or forties with acute COVID-19. The J gene is TRBJ1-5, the V gene TRBV28, with TRBD1 as a possible D gene (6 bases). CDR3 region: CASSRRGGALGQPQHF. DNA for the CDR3: TGTGCCAGCAGCCGGAGGGGGGGGGCGCTTGGTCAGCCCCAGCATTTT. Supplemented by reference TRBV28 and TRBJ1-5, the full variable domain reads DVKVTQSSRYLVKRTGEKVFLECVQDMDHENMFWYRQDPGLGLRLIYFSYDVKMKEKGDIPEGYSVSREKKERFSLILESASTNQTSMYLCASSRRGGALGQPQHFGDGTRLSIL.